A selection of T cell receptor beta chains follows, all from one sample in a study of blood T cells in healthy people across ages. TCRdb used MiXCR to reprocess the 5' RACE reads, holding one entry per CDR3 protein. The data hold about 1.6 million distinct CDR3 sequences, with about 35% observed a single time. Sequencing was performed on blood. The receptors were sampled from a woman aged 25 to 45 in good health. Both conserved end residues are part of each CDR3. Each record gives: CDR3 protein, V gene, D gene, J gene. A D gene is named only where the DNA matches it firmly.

CDR3: CASSYSSRGAGEQYF
V: TRBV6-5
D: NA
J: TRBJ2-7

CDR3: CSAREIGAVGDNEQFF
V: TRBV20-1
D: NA
J: TRBJ2-1

CDR3: CASNYRSYRGRENYGYTF
V: TRBV6-5
D: TRBD1
J: TRBJ1-2

CDR3: CSARAERNTEAFF
V: TRBV20-1
D: NA
J: TRBJ1-1

CDR3: CASSLSPYNEQFF
V: TRBV27
D: NA
J: TRBJ2-1

CDR3: CASRGPPPLYNEQFF
V: TRBV7-8
D: NA
J: TRBJ2-1

CDR3: CASSESGPSNYGYTF
V: TRBV2
D: NA
J: TRBJ1-2

CDR3: CASSSSRGTERETQYF
V: TRBV6-2/TRBV6-3
D: NA
J: TRBJ2-5

CDR3: CASSYGTYNEQFF
V: TRBV5-1
D: NA
J: TRBJ2-1

CDR3: CASNADRGNIQYF
V: TRBV5-1
D: TRBD1
J: TRBJ2-4

CDR3: CASEEALVLEQFF
V: TRBV5-1
D: NA
J: TRBJ2-1

CDR3: CSARPAPWALAGEIETQYF
V: TRBV20-1
D: TRBD2
J: TRBJ2-5

CDR3: CSEGILNSPLHF
V: TRBV20-1
D: NA
J: TRBJ1-6

CDR3: CASSLTGTSGITDTQYF
V: TRBV4-2
D: TRBD2
J: TRBJ2-3

CDR3: CSVAIPPDGADTQYF
V: TRBV29-1
D: NA
J: TRBJ2-3

CDR3: CSARDPLEVRANYGYTF
V: TRBV20-1
D: NA
J: TRBJ1-2

CDR3: CASRVSTGNTIYF
V: TRBV10-1
D: NA
J: TRBJ1-3

CDR3: CASSQTSGGAYEQFF
V: TRBV4-1
D: TRBD2
J: TRBJ2-1

CDR3: CATRGGGTEAFF
V: TRBV12-3/TRBV12-4
D: NA
J: TRBJ1-1

CDR3: CASSLAGNTNTGELFF
V: TRBV28
D: TRBD2
J: TRBJ2-2

CDR3: CSALGTSSTDTQYF
V: TRBV20-1
D: TRBD2
J: TRBJ2-3

CDR3: CASRRTSGVFYEQYF
V: TRBV6-1
D: TRBD2
J: NA

CDR3: CSARGRGDRVNTEAFF
V: TRBV20-1
D: TRBD1
J: TRBJ1-1

CDR3: CASSAPTGGEQYF
V: TRBV27
D: TRBD1
J: TRBJ2-7

CDR3: CASSSLAIRLSQGTGELFF
V: TRBV7-2
D: NA
J: TRBJ2-2

CDR3: CASQAGTSGIPDTQYF
V: TRBV6-2/TRBV6-3
D: TRBD2
J: TRBJ2-3

CDR3: CASSLLATAPEQFF
V: TRBV11-2
D: NA
J: TRBJ2-1

CDR3: CSVGETTLTNTEAFF
V: TRBV29-1
D: NA
J: TRBJ1-1

CDR3: CASSLARRDRSYEQYF
V: TRBV7-2
D: NA
J: TRBJ2-7

CDR3: CASKGAGGQETQYF
V: TRBV28
D: TRBD1
J: TRBJ2-5

CDR3: CASSAVSGGPGDNEQFF
V: TRBV11-2
D: TRBD2
J: TRBJ2-1

CDR3: CSAREKRDPKNIQYF
V: TRBV20-1
D: TRBD2
J: TRBJ2-4

CDR3: CASSVGTSVFYEQYF
V: TRBV9
D: TRBD2
J: TRBJ2-7

CDR3: CASSLKTGVYERYF
V: TRBV28
D: TRBD1
J: TRBJ2-5

CDR3: CASSLSLSSYEQYF
V: TRBV27
D: NA
J: TRBJ2-7

CDR3: CATWGGAETNYGYTF
V: TRBV11-2
D: NA
J: TRBJ1-2

CDR3: CASSLVGKGGTEAFF
V: TRBV7-2
D: NA
J: TRBJ1-1

CDR3: CASKGSGGVNSYEQYF
V: TRBV28
D: TRBD2
J: TRBJ2-7

CDR3: CASRGTGFNTEAFF
V: TRBV2
D: TRBD1
J: TRBJ1-1

CDR3: CSARDLRVYEQYF
V: TRBV20-1
D: NA
J: TRBJ2-7

CDR3: CSARGGPEADTQYF
V: TRBV20-1
D: NA
J: TRBJ2-3

CDR3: CASSQEVNPATETQYF
V: TRBV4-2
D: NA
J: TRBJ2-5

CDR3: CACSDDRLEGTEAFF
V: TRBV6-1
D: NA
J: TRBJ1-1

CDR3: CASSITYRDGDYEQYF
V: TRBV12-3/TRBV12-4
D: NA
J: TRBJ2-7

CDR3: CASSFGLAGNEQFF
V: TRBV11-3
D: TRBD2
J: TRBJ2-1

CDR3: CSARETGGDTEAFF
V: TRBV20-1
D: NA
J: TRBJ1-1

CDR3: CASSHLPQTRTTNEKLFF
V: TRBV4-1
D: NA
J: TRBJ1-4

CDR3: CASSYSIDRLGEQYF
V: TRBV6-6
D: NA
J: TRBJ2-7

CDR3: CASSLDSGRNNGQFF
V: TRBV5-1
D: TRBD2
J: TRBJ2-1

CDR3: CASSAGGVTYEQYF
V: TRBV5-1
D: NA
J: TRBJ2-7

CDR3: CASSLLGQGVRSPLHF
V: TRBV5-1
D: TRBD1
J: TRBJ1-6

CDR3: CASSYRAGGMRTDTQYF
V: TRBV5-6
D: TRBD2
J: TRBJ2-3

CDR3: CSAREGTGTDNEQFF
V: TRBV20-1
D: TRBD1
J: TRBJ2-1

CDR3: CASSGGQGLKETQYF
V: TRBV5-4
D: TRBD1
J: NA

CDR3: CASSLVGSGANVLRF
V: TRBV5-1
D: NA
J: TRBJ2-6